This T cell receptor (beta chain) was sequenced during a study of technical replicates of blood from a few donors. TCRdb keeps only in-frame clones here, not all; method: immunoSEQ multiplex PCR. The sample lists about 83,000 clones, 96% seen once, with just over 0.3% in the top ten. This CDR3 has 15 residues. CDR1 and CDR2 from the germline V gene are SGDLS and YYNGEE. V was trimmed by 0 bases and J by 2 bases, leaving 10 bases between them. The sequencing sample was made of T cells isolated from PBMCs. The chain couples TRBV9 to TRBJ2-3; D gene unclear. The source is a human donor in good health. Here the CDR3 DNA reads TGTGCCAGCAGCGTAGGGCCCTGGGCCACAGATACGCAGTATTTT. Its protein is CASSVGPWATDTQYF.